The T cell receptor beta chain under discussion was sequenced for a study of graft-versus-host responses after intestinal transplantation. Study overall: For two to three years after anti-thymocyte globulin induction, all recipients took tacrolimus and steroids.

This CDR3 region has 15 residues. From germline, CDR1 is GTSNPN and CDR2 SVGIG (reference sequence). Trimming took off 1 base at V and 3 bases at J, with 12 bases between the two ends. This clone has only a few counts. With about 200,000 irradiated, violet-dye-labeled stimulator cells, about 200,000 CFSE-labeled responder cells were plated. Sequencing used immunoSEQ multiplex PCR; TCRdb keeps in-frame clones, though not all of them. The sample holds roughly 430 clones, roughly half seen once. Here the sequenced sample was alloreactive CD4+ T cells from a mixed lymphocyte reaction culture, taken before transplantation. Described subset: CFSE-low proliferating T cells sorted from approximately 6-day pre-transplant mixed lymphocyte reaction (GvH or HvG direction). This sequence was found in a human patient who was an organ donor for intestinal transplantation. The V call is TRBV30, the J call TRBJ2-2; possible D gene TRBD2, 6 bases. The CDR3, as DNA: TGTGCCTGGAGTGAAAGCGGGTCCGACACCGGGGAGCTGTTTTTT. Protein: CAWSESGSDTGELFF.